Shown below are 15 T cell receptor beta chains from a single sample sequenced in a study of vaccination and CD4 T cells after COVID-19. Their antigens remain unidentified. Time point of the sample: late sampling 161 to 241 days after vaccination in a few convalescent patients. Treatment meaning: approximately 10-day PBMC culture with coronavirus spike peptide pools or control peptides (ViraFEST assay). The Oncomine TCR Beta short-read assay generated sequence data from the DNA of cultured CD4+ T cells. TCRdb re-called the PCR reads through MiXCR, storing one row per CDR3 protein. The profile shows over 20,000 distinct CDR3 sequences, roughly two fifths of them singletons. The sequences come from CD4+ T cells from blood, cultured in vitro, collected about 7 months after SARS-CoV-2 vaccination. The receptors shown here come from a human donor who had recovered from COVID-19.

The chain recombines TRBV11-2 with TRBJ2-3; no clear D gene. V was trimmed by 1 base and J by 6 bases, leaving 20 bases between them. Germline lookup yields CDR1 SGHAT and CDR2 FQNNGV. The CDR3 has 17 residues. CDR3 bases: TGTGCCAGCAGCTTAGTAAGTTGGCCAGACGATGAGGATACGCAGTATTTT. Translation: CASSLVSWPDDEDTQYF.

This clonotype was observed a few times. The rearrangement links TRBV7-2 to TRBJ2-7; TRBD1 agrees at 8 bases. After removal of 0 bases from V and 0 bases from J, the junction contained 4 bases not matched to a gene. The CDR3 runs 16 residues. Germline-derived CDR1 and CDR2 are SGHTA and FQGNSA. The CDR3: CASSLAGTGYSYEQYF. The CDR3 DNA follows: TGTGCCAGCAGCTTAGCCGGGACAGGTTACTCCTACGAGCAGTACTTC.

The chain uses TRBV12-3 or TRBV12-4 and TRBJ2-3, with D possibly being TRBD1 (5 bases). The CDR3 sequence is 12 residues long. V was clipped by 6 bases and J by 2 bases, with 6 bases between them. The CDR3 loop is CASRDNTDTQYF. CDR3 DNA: TGTGCCAGCAGGGACAACACAGATACGCAGTATTTT.

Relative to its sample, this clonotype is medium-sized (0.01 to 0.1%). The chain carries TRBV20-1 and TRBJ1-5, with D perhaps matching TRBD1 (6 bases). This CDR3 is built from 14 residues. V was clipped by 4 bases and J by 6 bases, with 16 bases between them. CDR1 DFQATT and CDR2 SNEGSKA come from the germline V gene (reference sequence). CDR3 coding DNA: TGCAGTGCTACCTTGGGGGCGGTCGGTCAGCCCCAGCATTTT. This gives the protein CSATLGAVGQPQHF.

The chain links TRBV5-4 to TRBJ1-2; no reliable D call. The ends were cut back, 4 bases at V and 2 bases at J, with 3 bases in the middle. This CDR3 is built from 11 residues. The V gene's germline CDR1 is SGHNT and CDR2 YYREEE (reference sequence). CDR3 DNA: TGTGCCAGCAGCCAAAACTATGGCTACACCTTC. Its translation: CASSQNYGYTF.

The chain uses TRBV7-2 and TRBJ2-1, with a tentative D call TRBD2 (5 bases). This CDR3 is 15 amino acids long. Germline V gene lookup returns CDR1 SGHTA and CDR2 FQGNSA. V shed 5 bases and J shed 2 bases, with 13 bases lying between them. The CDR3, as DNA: TGTGCCAGCAGCCCTAGCCGAGAAACCTACAATGAGCAGTTCTTC. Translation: CASSPSRETYNEQFF.

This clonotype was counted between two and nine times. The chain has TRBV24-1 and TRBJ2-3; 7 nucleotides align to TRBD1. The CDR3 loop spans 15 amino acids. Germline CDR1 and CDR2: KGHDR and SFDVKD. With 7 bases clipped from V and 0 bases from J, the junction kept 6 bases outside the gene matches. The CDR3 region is CATSDRGQSTDTQYF. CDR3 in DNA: TGTGCCACCAGCGACCGGGGACAGAGCACAGATACGCAGTATTTT.

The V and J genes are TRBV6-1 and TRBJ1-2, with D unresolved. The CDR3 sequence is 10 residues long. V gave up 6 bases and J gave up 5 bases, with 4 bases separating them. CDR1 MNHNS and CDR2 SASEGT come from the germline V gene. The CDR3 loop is CASSQYGYTF. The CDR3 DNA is TGTGCCAGCAGCCAGTATGGCTACACCTTC.

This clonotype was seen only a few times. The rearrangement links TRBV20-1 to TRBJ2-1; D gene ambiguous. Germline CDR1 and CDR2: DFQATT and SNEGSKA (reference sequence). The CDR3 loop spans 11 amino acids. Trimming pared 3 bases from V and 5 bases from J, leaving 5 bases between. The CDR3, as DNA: TGCAGTGCTAGCGATAACAATGAGCAGTTCTTC. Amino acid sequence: CSASDNNEQFF.

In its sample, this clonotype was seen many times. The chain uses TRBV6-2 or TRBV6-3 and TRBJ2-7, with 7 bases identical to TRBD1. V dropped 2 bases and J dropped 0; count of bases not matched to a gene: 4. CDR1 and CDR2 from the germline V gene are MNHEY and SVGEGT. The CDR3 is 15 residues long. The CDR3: CASSYLGGSSYEQYF. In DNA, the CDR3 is TGTGCCAGCAGTTACCTAGGGGGCTCCTCCTACGAGCAGTACTTC.

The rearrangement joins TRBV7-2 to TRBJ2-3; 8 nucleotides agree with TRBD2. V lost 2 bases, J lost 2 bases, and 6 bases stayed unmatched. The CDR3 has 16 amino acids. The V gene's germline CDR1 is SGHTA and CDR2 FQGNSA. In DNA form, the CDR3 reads TGTGCCAGCAGCTTACGGGCGGGGGGCCCCACAGATACGCAGTATTTT. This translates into CASSLRAGGPTDTQYF.

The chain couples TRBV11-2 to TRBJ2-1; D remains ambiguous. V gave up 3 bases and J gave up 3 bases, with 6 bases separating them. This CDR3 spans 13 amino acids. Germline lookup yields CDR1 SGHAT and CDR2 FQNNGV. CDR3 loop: CASSFSNYNEQFF. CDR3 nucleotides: TGTGCCAGCAGCTTTTCGAACTACAATGAGCAGTTCTTC.

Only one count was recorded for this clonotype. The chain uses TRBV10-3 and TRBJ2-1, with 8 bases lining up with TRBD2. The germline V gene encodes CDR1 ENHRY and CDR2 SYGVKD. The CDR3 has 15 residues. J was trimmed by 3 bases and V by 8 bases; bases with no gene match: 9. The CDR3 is CAIGGSAGDYNEQFF. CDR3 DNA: TGTGCCATCGGAGGTTCAGCGGGGGACTACAATGAGCAGTTCTTC.

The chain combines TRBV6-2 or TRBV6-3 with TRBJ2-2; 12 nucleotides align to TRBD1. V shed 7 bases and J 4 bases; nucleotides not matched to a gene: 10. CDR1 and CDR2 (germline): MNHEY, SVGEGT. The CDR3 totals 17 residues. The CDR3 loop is CASIALPGQGATGELFF. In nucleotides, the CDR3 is TGTGCCAGCATCGCCCTACCGGGACAGGGGGCCACCGGGGAGCTGTTTTTT.

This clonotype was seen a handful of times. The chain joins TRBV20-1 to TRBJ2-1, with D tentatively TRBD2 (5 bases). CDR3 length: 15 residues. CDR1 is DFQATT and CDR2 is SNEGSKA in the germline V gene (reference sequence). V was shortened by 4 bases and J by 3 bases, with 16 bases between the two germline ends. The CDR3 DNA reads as TGCAGTGCTACCGGAGAAGCTAGCAGCTACAATGAGCAGTTCTTC. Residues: CSATGEASSYNEQFF.